The 13 T cell receptor beta chains listed next were all sequenced from one sample in a study of cytomegalovirus exposure and HLA in healthy donors. A multiplex PCR was run with 60 Vbeta primers and 13 Jbeta primers. The assay was immunoSEQ multiplex PCR, and TCRdb's table has in-frame clones only and misses some. Among under 130,000 clones listed, 75% to 85% were seen once. Source material: PBMCs. Receptors were obtained from a man aged 25 to 45 in good health and CMV-seronegative.

The chain links TRBV30 to TRBJ1-1, with D perhaps TRBD1 (6 bases). Between the trimmed V and J ends, which lost 5 bases and 6 bases, there was a span of 13 bases. Germline V gene lookup returns CDR1 GTSNPN and CDR2 SVGIG (reference sequence). This CDR3 has 12 amino acids. The CDR3 bases are TGTGCCTGGGCAGGGGATAGGTCTGAAGCTTTCTTT. It specifies CAWAGDRSEAFF.

V usage is TRBV7-8 and J usage is TRBJ1-1, with D possibly TRBD1 on 6 matching bases. CDR1 SGHVS and CDR2 FQNEAQ come from the germline V gene. The length of the CDR3 is 14 residues. Trimming pared 3 bases from V and 4 bases from J, leaving 12 bases between. The CDR3 DNA reads as TGTGCCAGCAGCTTCAGGGAAGGGGGCACTGAAGCTTTCTTT. Encoded protein: CASSFREGGTEAFF.

The V call is TRBV4-1, the J call TRBJ2-5, with 7 bases that match TRBD1. This CDR3 comprises 15 residues. The V gene end was trimmed by 4 bases and the J gene end by 1 base; junction bases not matched to a gene: 6. CDR1 is MGHRA and CDR2 is YSYEKL in the germline V gene. This CDR3 is CASSRQQGIQETQYF. The CDR3, as DNA: TGCGCCAGCAGCCGCCAACAGGGGATCCAAGAGACCCAGTACTTC.

The rearrangement joins TRBV18 to TRBJ2-7, with D unresolved. There are 12 residues in the CDR3. CDR1 is KGHSH and CDR2 is LQKENI in the germline V gene. The V gene lost 0 bases and the J gene lost 6 bases, with 6 bases spanning the gap. CDR3 loop: CASSPPSFEQYF. CDR3 DNA sequence: TGTGCCAGCTCACCACCTAGCTTCGAGCAGTACTTC.

Note on this clone: Additional DNA sequences in this sample encode the identical CDR3. The rearrangement links TRBV5-1 to TRBJ2-7; 7 bases fit TRBD1. The CDR3 extends over 14 amino acids. In germline, CDR1 is SGHRS, CDR2 YFSETQ. The trim removed 0 bases at V and 0 bases at J, leaving 0 bases unmatched. The CDR3 nucleotides are TGCGCCAGCAGCTTGGGGGACAGCTCCTACGAGCAGTACTTC. It translates to CASSLGDSSYEQYF. The whole variable domain, filled in from reference TRBV5-1 and TRBJ2-7, reads KAGVTQTPRYLIKTRGQQVTLSCSPISGHRSVSWYQQTPGQGLQFLFEYFSETQRNKGNFPGRFSGRQFSNSRSEMNVSTLELGDSALYLCASSLGDSSYEQYFGPGTRLTVT.

The chain joins TRBV5-1 to TRBJ1-6; weak D call: TRBD1 (5 bases). The V and J ends lost 3 bases and 8 bases respectively, with 6 bases between them. There are 12 residues in the CDR3. Germline V gene data show CDR1 as SGHRS and CDR2 as YFSETQ. The CDR3 spells CASSSGDSPLHF. The CDR3 region has the DNA TGCGCCAGCAGCTCGGGGGATTCACCCCTCCACTTT.

The rearrangement links TRBV9 to TRBJ2-1, with 13 bases lining up with TRBD2. Germline V gene lookup returns CDR1 SGDLS and CDR2 YYNGEE. The CDR3 has 15 residues. The V segment lost 4 bases and the J segment 8 bases; nucleotides outside the gene matches: 6. The CDR3 loop is CASSRTSGRVDEQFF. CDR3 bases: TGTGCCAGCAGCCGTACTAGCGGGAGGGTTGATGAGCAGTTCTTC.

This rearrangement joins TRBV4-3 to TRBJ2-1; 12 positions agree with TRBD2. CDR1 is LGHNA, CDR2 YSLEER, per germline. The J segment lost 9 bases and the V segment lost 4 bases, leaving 7 bases of the junction unmatched. This CDR3 is 15 amino acids long. The CDR3: CASSPTSGGPGEQFF. CDR3 coding DNA: TGCGCCAGCAGCCCTACTAGCGGGGGGCCCGGTGAGCAGTTCTTC.

V gene TRBV6-5 combines with J gene TRBJ1-5; 10 bases fit TRBD1. The CDR3 sequence is 14 residues long. From germline, CDR1 is MNHEY and CDR2 SVGAGI. The J segment lost 5 bases and the V segment lost 6 bases, leaving 4 bases of the junction unmatched. CDR3 in DNA: TGTGCCAGCAGAGGACAGGGGGGTCATCAGCCCCAGCATTTT. Amino acids: CASRGQGGHQPQHF.

The DNA of the CDR3 is TGTGCCAGCAGGCCTGGAGTTAGCGTTCCCGGCGAGCAGTACTTC. It codes for CASRPGVSVPGEQYF. The chain links TRBV28 to TRBJ2-7; D may be TRBD2 (5 bases). Germline V gives CDR1 MDHEN, CDR2 SYDVKM. The CDR3 length is 15 residues. Trimming took off 6 bases at V and 6 bases at J, with 21 bases between the two ends. Looking up the rest from reference TRBV28 and TRBJ2-7 gives the full variable domain: DVKVTQSSRYLVKRTGEKVFLECVQDMDHENMFWYRQDPGLGLRLIYFSYDVKMKEKGDIPEGYSVSREKKERFSLILESASTNQTSMYLCASRPGVSVPGEQYFGPGTRLTVT.

This chain links TRBV28 with TRBJ1-5; TRBD1 is a possible D gene (6 bases). This CDR3 contains 12 residues. CDR1 is MDHEN, CDR2 SYDVKM, per germline. The V gene lost 8 bases and the J gene lost 8 bases, with 13 bases spanning the gap. CDR3: CASRGAREPQHF. DNA for the CDR3: TGTGCCAGCCGGGGGGCGCGAGAGCCCCAGCATTTT.

The CDR3: CAWATGGPNTEAFF. As DNA, the CDR3 is TGTGCCTGGGCCACGGGGGGCCCAAACACTGAAGCTTTCTTT. The rearrangement links TRBV30 to TRBJ1-1, with a tentative D call TRBD1 (6 bases). V lost 5 bases and J lost 2, with 15 bases in between. The CDR3 runs to 14 residues. The germline gives CDR1 GTSNPN, CDR2 SVGIG (reference sequence).

The chain combines TRBV7-9 with TRBJ2-5; 9 bases are a match to TRBD1. Germline assignment: CDR1 SEHNR and CDR2 FQNEAQ (reference sequence). The CDR3 runs 16 residues. Trimming cost V 5 bases and J 5 bases; bases outside gene matches: 12. The DNA for the CDR3 is TGTGCCAGCAGCCTAAGACCGGGACAGGGTATCGAGACCCAGTACTTC. It specifies CASSLRPGQGIETQYF.